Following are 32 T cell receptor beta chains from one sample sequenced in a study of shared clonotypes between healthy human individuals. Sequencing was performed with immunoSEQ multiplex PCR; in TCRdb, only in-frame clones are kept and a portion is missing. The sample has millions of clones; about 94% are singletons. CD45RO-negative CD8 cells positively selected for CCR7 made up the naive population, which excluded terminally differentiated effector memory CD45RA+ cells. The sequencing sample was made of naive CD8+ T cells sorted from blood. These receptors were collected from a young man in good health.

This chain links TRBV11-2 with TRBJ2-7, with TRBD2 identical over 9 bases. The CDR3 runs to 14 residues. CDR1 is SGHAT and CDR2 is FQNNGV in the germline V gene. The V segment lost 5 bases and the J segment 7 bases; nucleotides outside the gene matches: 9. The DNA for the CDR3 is TGTGCCAGCAGCGATATAGCGGGAGTCACAGAGCAGTACTTC. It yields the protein CASSDIAGVTEQYF.

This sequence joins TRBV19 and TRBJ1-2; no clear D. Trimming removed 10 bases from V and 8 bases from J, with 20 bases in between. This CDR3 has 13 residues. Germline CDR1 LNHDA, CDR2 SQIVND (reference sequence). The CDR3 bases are TGTGCCACCCATCCCTACAGAATGGGCGGCTACACCTTC. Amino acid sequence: CATHPYRMGGYTF.

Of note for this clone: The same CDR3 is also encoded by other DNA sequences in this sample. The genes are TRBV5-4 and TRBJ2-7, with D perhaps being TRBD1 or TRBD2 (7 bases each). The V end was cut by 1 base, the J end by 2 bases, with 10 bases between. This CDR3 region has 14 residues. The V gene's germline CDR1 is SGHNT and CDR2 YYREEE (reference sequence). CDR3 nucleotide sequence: TGTGCCAGCAGCTTGTCAGGGGGGGCCTACGAGCAGTACTTC. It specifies CASSLSGGAYEQYF.

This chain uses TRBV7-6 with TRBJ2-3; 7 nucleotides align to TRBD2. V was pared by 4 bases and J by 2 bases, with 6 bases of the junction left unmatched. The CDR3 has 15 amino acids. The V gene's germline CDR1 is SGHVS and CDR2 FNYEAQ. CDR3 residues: CASSSRDYNTDTQYF. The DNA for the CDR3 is TGTGCCAGCAGCTCCCGGGACTACAACACAGATACGCAGTATTTT.

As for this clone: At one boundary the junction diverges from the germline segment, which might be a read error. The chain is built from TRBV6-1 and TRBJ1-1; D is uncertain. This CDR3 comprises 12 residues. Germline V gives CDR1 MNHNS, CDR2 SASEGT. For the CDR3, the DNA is TGTGCCAGCAGAGAGGTGAACACTGAAGTTTTCTTT. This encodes CASREVNTEVFF.

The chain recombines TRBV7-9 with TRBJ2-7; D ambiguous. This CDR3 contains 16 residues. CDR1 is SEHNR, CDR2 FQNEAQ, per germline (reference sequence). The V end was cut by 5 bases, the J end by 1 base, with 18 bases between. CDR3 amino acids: CASSPPSGQASYEQYF. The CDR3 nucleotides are TGTGCCAGCAGCCCGCCCTCTGGGCAGGCGTCCTACGAGCAGTACTTC.

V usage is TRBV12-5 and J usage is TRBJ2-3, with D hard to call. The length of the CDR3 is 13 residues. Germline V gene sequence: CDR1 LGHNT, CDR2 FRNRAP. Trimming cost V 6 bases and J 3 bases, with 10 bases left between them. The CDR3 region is CASGRGGTDTQYF. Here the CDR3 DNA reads TGTGCTAGTGGCCGTGGCGGTACAGATACGCAGTATTTT.

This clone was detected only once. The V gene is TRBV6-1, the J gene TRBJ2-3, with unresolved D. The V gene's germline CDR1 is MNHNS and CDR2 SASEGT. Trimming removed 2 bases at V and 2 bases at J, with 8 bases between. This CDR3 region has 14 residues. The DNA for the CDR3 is TGTGCCAGCAGTGAATGGATTACCACAGATACGCAGTATTTT. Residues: CASSEWITTDTQYF.

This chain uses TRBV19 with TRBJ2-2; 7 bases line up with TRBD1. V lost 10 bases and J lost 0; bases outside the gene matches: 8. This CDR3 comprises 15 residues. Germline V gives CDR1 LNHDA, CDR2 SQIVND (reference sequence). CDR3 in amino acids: CATDLGQTNTGELFF. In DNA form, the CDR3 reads TGTGCCACCGACCTGGGACAGACGAACACCGGGGAGCTGTTTTTT.

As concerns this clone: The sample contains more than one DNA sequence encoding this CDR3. CDR3 sequence: CAWSEGSGANVLTF. The CDR3 DNA reads as TGTGCCTGGAGTGAAGGGTCCGGGGCCAACGTCCTGACTTTC. The rearrangement uses TRBV30 and TRBJ2-6; D is uncertain. The CDR3 sequence is 14 residues long. Germline V gene data show CDR1 as GTSNPN and CDR2 as SVGIG (reference sequence). Trimming took 1 base from V and 4 from J, leaving 8 bases between them. The variable domain in full, with the rest retrieved from reference TRBV30 and TRBJ2-6, is SQTIHQWPATLVQPVGSPLSLECTVEGTSNPNLYWYRQAAGRGLQLLFYSVGIGQISSEVPQNLSASRPQDRQFILSSKKLLLSDSGFYLCAWSEGSGANVLTFGAGSRLTVL.

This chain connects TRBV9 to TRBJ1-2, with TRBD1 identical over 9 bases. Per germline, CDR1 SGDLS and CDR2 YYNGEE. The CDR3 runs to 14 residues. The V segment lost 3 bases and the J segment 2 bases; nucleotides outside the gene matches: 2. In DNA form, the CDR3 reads TGTGCCAGCAGCGACGGACAGGGGAACTATGGCTACACCTTC. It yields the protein CASSDGQGNYGYTF.

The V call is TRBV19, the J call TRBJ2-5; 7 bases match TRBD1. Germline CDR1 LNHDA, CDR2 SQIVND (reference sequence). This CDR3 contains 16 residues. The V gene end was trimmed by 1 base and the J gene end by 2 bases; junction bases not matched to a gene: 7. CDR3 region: CASSIARDSLQETQYF. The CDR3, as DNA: TGTGCCAGTAGTATAGCCCGGGACAGTTTGCAAGAGACCCAGTACTTC.

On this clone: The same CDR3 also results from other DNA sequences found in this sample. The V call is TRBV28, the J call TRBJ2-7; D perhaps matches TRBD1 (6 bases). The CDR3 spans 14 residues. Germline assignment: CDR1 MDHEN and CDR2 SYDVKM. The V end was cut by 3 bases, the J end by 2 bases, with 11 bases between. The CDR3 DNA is TGTGCCAGCAGTTTCAGGGGTATTGCCTACGAGCAGTACTTC. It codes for CASSFRGIAYEQYF.

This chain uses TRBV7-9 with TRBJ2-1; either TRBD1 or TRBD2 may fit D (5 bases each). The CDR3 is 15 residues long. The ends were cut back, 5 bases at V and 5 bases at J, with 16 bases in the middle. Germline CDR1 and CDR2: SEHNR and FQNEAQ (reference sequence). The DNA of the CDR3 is TGTGCCAGCAGCGCCCGGGACGGTTTAAACAATGAGCAGTTCTTC. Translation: CASSARDGLNNEQFF.

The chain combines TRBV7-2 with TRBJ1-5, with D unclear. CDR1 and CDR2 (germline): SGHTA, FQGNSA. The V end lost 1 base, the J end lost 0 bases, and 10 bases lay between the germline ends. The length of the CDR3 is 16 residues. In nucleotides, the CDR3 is TGTGCCAGCAGCTTAGGGGCTGGCTATAGCAATCAGCCCCAGCATTTT. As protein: CASSLGAGYSNQPQHF.

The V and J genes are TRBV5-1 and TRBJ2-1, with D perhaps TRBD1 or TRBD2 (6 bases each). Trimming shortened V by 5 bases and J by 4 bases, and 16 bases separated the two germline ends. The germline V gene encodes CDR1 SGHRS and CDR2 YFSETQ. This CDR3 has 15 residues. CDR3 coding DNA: TGCGCCAGCAGTCGTACGGGGGCAGGGTACAATGAGCAGTTCTTC. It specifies CASSRTGAGYNEQFF.

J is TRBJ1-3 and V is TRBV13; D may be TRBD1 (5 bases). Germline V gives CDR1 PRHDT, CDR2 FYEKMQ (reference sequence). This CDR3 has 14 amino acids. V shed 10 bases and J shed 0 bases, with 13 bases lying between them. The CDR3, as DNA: TGTGCCATAGGGGAGGCAAACTCTGGAAACACCATATATTTT. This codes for CAIGEANSGNTIYF.

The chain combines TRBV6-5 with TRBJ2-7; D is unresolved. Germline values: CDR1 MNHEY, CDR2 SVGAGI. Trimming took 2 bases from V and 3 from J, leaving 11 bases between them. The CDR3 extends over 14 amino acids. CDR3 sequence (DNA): TGTGCCAGCAGTTACGGTAGGCAGATCTACGAGCAGTACTTC. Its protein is CASSYGRQIYEQYF.

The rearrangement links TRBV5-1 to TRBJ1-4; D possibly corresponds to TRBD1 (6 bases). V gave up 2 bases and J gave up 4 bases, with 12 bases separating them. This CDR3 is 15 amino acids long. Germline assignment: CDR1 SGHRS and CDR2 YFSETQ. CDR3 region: CASSFRGRYNEKLFF. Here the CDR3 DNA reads TGCGCCAGCAGCTTTAGGGGGAGATATAATGAAAAACTGTTTTTT.

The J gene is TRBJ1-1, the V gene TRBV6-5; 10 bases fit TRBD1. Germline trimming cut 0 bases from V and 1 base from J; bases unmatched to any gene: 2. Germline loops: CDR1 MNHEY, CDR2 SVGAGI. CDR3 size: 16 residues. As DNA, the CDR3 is TGTGCCAGCAGTTACTCGCGGGACAGGGGGAACACTGAAGCTTTCTTT. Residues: CASSYSRDRGNTEAFF.

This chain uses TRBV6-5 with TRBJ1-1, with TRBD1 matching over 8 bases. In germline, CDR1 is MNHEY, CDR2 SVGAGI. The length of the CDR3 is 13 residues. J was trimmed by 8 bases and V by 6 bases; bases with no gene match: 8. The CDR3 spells CASRPGTGLEAFF. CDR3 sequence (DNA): TGTGCCAGCAGACCCGGGACAGGTCTCGAAGCTTTCTTT.

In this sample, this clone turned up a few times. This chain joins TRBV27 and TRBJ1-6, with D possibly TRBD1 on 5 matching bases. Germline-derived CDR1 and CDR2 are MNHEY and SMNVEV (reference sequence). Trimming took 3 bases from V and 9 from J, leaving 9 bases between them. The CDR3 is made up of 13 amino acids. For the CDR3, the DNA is TGTGCCAGCAGTTTCCGCGGGGGTTCACCCCTCCACTTT. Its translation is CASSFRGGSPLHF.

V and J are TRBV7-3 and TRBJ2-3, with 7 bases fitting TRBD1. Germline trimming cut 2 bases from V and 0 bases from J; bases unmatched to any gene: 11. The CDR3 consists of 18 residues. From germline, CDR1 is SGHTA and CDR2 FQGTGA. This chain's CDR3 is CASSLFPRDSVSTDTQYF. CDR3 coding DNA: TGTGCCAGCAGCTTATTCCCCCGGGACAGCGTCAGCACAGATACGCAGTATTTT.

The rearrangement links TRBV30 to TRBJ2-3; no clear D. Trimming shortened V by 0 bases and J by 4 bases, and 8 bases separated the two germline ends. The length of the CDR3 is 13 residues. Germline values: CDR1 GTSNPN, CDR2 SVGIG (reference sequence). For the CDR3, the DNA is TGTGCCTGGAGTGTACTCATAGCAGATACGCAGTATTTT. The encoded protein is CAWSVLIADTQYF.

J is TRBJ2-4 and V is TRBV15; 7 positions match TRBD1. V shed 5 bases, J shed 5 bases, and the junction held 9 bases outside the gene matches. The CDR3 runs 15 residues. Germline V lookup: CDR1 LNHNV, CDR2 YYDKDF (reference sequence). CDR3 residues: CATSPDRVIQNIQYF. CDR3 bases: TGTGCCACCAGCCCAGACAGGGTGATCCAAAACATTCAGTACTTC.

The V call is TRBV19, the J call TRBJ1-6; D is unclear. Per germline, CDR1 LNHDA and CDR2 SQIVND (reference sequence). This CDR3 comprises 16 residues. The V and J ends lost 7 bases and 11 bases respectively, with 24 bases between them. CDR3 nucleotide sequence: TGTGCCAGTACCCCTATATGGGAATCTCCAATAGCACCCCTCCACTTT. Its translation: CASTPIWESPIAPLHF. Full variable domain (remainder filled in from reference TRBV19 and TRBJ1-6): DGGITQSPKYLFRKEGQNVTLSCEQNLNHDAMYWYRQDPGQGLRLIYYSQIVNDFQKGDIAEGYSVSREKKESFPLTVTSAQKNPTAFYLCASTPIWESPIAPLHFGNGTRLTVT.

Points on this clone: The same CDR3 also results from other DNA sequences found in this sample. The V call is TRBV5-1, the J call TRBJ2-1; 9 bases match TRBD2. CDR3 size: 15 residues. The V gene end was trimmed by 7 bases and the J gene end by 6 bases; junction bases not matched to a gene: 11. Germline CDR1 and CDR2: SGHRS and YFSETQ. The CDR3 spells CASSLAGGPFNEQFF. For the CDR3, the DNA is TGCGCCAGCTCTCTCGCGGGAGGGCCGTTCAATGAGCAGTTCTTC. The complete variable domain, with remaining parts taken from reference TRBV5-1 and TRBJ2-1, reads KAGVTQTPRYLIKTRGQQVTLSCSPISGHRSVSWYQQTPGQGLQFLFEYFSETQRNKGNFPGRFSGRQFSNSRSEMNVSTLELGDSALYLCASSLAGGPFNEQFFGPGTRLTVL.

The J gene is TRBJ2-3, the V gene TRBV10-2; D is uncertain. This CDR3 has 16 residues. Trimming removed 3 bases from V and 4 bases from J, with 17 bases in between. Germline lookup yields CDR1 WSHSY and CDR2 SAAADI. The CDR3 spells CASSDVAEKVADTQYF. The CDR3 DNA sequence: TGCGCCAGCAGTGATGTTGCAGAAAAAGTGGCAGATACGCAGTATTTT.

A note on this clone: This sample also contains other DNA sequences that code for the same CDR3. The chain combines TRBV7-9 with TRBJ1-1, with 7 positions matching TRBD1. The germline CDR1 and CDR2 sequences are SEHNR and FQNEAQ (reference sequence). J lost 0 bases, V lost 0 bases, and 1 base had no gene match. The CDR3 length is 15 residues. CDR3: CASSLATGVNTEAFF. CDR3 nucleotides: TGTGCCAGCAGCTTAGCTACAGGGGTGAACACTGAAGCTTTCTTT.

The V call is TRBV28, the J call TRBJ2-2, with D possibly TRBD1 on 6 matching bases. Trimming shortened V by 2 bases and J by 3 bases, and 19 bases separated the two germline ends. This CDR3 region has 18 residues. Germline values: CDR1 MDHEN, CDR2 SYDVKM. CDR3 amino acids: CASSLGAVTGVDTGELFF. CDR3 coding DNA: TGTGCCAGCAGTTTAGGGGCCGTGACAGGCGTCGACACCGGGGAGCTGTTTTTT.

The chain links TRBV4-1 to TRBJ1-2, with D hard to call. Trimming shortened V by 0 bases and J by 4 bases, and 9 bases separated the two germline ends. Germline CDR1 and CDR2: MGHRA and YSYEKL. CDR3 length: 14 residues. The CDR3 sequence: CASSQDARLYGYTF. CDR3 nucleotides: TGCGCCAGCAGCCAAGATGCACGGCTCTATGGCTACACCTTC.

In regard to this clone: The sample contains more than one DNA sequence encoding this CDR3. CDR3 amino acids: CASSVGNTEAFF. The CDR3 coding sequence is TGTGCCAGCAGTGTGGGGAACACTGAAGCTTTCTTT. J is TRBJ1-1 and V is TRBV6-1, with D unclear. Trimming removed 4 bases at V and 1 base at J, with 4 bases between. The CDR3 has 12 amino acids. Looked up from germline, CDR1 is MNHNS and CDR2 is SASEGT.